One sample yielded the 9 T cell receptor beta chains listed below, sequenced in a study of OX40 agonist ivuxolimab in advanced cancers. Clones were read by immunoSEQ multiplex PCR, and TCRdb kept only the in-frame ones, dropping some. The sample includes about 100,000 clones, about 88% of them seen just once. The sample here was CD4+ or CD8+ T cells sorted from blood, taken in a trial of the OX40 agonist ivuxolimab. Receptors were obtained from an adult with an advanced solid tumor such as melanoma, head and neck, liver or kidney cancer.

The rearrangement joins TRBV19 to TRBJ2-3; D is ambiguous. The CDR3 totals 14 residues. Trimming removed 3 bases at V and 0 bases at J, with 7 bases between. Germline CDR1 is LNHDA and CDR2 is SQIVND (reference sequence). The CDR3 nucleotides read TGTGCCAGTAGTATCGGCCCGAGCACAGATACGCAGTATTTT. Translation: CASSIGPSTDTQYF.

CDR3 nucleotides: TGCGCCAGCAGTAACAGGAACACCGGGGAGCTGTTTTTT. It translates to CASSNRNTGELFF. This sequence joins TRBV10-1 and TRBJ2-2; D is ambiguous. CDR3 length: 13 amino acids. The V end lost 5 bases, the J end lost 1 base, and 5 bases lay between the germline ends. Looked up from germline, CDR1 is WNHNN and CDR2 is SYGVQD (reference sequence).

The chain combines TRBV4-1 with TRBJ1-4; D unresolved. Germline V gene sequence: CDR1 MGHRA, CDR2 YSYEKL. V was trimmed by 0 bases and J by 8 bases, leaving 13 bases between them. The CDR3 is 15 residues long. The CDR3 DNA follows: TGCGCCAGCAGCCAAGATATATGGCAGAACGAAAAACTGTTTTTT. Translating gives CASSQDIWQNEKLFF.

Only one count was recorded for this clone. CDR3 DNA: TGCGCCAGCAGCTTGCGGGAGGGCCGAAAGGAGCTGTTTTTT. Translating it yields CASSLREGRKELFF. This rearrangement joins TRBV5-1 to TRBJ2-2; 8 bases are a match to TRBD2. Germline V gene data show CDR1 as SGHRS and CDR2 as YFSETQ. V was pared by 1 base and J by 10 bases, with 6 bases of the junction left unmatched. The CDR3 extends over 14 amino acids. The variable domain in full, completed from reference TRBV5-1 and TRBJ2-2, reads KAGVTQTPRYLIKTRGQQVTLSCSPISGHRSVSWYQQTPGQGLQFLFEYFSETQRNKGNFPGRFSGRQFSNSRSEMNVSTLELGDSALYLCASSLREGRKELFFGEGSRLTVL.

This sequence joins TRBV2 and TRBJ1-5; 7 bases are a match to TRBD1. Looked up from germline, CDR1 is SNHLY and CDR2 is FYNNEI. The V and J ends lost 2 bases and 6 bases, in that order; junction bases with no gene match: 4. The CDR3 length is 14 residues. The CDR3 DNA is TGTGCCAGCAGTGAAAACACAGGGGTTCAGCCCCAGCATTTT. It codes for CASSENTGVQPQHF.

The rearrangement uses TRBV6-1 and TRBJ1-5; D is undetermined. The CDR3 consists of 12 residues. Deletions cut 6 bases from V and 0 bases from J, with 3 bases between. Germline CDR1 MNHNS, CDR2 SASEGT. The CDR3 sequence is CASSGSNQPQHF. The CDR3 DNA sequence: TGTGCCAGCAGCGGTAGCAATCAGCCCCAGCATTTT.

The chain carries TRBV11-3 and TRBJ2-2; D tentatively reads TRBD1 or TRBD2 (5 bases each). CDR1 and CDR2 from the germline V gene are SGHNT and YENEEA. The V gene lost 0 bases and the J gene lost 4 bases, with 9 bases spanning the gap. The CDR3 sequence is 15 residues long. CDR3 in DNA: TGTGCCAGCAGCTTAGAACAGAGGGGCACCGGGGAGCTGTTTTTT. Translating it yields CASSLEQRGTGELFF.

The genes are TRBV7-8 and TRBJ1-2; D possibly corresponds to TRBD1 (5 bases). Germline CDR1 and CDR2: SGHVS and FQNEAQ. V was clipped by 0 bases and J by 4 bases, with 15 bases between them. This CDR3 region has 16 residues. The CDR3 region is CASSLASSGRRYGYTF. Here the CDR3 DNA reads TGTGCCAGCAGCTTAGCTTCATCGGGACGACGCTATGGCTACACCTTC.

CDR3 DNA sequence: TGTGCCAGCAGCTTAACTTCGGGAGTCGGCGGGGAGCTGTTTTTT. Protein sequence: CASSLTSGVGGELFF. The chain couples TRBV7-3 to TRBJ2-2; tentatively, D is TRBD2 (6 bases). V was clipped by 0 bases and J by 7 bases, with 12 bases between them. CDR3 length: 15 amino acids. From germline, CDR1 is SGHTA and CDR2 FQGTGA.